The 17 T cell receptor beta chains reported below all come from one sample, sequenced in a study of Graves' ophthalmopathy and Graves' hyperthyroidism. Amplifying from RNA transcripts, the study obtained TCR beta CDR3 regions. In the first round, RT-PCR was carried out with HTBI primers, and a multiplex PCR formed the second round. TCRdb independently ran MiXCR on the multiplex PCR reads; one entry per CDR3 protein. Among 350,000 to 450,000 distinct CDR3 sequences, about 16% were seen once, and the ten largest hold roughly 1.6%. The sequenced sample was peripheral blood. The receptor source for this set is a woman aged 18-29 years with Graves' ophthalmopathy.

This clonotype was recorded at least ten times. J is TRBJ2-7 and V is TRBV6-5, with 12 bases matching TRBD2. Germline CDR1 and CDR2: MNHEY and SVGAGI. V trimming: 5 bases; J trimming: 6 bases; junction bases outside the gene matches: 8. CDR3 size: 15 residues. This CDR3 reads CASSARLAGVGEQYF. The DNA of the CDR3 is TGTGCCAGCAGTGCTCGACTAGCGGGAGTCGGCGAGCAGTACTTC.

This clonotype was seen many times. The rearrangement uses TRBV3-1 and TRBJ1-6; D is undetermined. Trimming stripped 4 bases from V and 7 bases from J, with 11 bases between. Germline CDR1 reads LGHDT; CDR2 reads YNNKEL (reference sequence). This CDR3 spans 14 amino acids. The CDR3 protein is CASSPTGKNSPLHF. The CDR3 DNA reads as TGTGCCAGCAGCCCGACCGGAAAAAATTCACCCCTCCACTTT. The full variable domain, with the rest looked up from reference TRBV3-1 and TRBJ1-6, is DTAVSQTPKYLVTQMGNDKSIKCEQNLGHDTMYWYKQDSKKFLKIMFSYNNKELIINETVPNRFSPKSPDKAHLNLHINSLELGDSAVYFCASSPTGKNSPLHFGNGTRLTVT.

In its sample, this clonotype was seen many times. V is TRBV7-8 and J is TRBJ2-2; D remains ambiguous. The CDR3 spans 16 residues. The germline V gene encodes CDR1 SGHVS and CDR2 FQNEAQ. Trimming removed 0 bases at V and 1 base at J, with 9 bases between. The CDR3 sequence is CASSLAMGKNTGELFF. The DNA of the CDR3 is TGTGCCAGCAGCTTAGCGATGGGGAAGAACACCGGGGAGCTGTTTTTT.

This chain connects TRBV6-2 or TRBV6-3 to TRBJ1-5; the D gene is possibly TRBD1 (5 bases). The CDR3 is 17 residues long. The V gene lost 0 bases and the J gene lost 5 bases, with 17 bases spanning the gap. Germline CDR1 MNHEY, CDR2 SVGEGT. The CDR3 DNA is TGTGCCAGCAGTTACTCGAAGGCGGACACCCTCCATCAGCCCCAGCATTTT. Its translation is CASSYSKADTLHQPQHF.

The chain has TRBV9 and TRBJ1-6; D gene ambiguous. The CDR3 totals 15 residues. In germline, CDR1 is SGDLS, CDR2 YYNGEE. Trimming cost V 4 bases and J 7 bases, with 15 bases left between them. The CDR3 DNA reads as TGTGCCAGCAGCTTAACCCCGGGCCCCAATTCACCCCTCCACTTT. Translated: CASSLTPGPNSPLHF. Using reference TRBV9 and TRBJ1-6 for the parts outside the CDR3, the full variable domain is DSGVTQTPKHLITATGQRVTLRCSPRSGDLSVYWYQQSLDQGLQFLIQYYNGEERAKGNILERFSAQQFPDLHSELNLSSLELGDSALYFCASSLTPGPNSPLHFGNGTRLTVT.

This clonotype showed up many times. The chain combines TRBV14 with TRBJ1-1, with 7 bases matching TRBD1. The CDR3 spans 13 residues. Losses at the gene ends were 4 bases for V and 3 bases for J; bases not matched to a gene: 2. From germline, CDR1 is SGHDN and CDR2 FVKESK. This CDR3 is CASSRDRHTEAFF. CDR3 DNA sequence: TGTGCCAGCAGCCGGGACAGACACACTGAAGCTTTCTTT.

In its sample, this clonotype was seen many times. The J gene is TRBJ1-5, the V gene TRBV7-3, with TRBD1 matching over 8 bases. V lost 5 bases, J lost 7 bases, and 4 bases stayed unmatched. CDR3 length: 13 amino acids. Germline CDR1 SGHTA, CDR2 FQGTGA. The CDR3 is CASSLNRGQPQHF. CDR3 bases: TGTGCCAGCAGCCTTAACAGGGGGCAGCCCCAGCATTTT. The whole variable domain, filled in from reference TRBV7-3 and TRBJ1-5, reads GAGVSQTPSNKVTEKGKYVELRCDPISGHTALYWYRQSLGQGPEFLIYFQGTGAADDSGLPNDRFFAVRPEGSVSTLKIQRTERGDSAVYLCASSLNRGQPQHFGDGTRLSIL.

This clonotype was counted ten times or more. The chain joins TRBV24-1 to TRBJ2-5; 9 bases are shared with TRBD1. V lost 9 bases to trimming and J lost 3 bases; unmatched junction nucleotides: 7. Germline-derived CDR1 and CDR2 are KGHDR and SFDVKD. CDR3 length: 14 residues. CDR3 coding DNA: TGTGCCACCGAGGGACAGGGAATGGAAGAGACCCAGTACTTC. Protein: CATEGQGMEETQYF.

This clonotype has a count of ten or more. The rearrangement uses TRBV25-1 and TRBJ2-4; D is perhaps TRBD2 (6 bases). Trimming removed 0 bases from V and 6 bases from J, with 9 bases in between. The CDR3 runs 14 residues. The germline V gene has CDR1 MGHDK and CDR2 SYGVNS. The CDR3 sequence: CASSEYMEGNIQYF. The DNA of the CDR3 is TGTGCCAGCAGTGAATATATGGAGGGAAACATTCAGTACTTC.

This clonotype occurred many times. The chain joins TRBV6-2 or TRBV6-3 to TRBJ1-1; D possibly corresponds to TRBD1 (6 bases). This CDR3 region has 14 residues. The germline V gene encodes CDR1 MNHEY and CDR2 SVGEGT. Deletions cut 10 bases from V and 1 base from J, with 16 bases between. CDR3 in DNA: TGTGCCACCACAAAGGGGGTATGGAACACTGAAGCTTTCTTT. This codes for CATTKGVWNTEAFF.

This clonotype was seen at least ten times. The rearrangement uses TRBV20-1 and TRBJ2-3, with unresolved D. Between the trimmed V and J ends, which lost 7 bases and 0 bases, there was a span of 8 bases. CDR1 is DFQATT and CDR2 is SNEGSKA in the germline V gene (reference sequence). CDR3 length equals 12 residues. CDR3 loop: CSGGWSTDTQYF. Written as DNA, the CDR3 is TGCAGTGGAGGTTGGAGCACAGATACGCAGTATTTT.

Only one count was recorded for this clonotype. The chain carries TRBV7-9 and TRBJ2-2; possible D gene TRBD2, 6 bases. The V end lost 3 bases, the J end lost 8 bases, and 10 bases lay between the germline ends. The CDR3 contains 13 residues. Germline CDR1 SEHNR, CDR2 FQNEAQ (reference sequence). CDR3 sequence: CASSFNAGGELFF. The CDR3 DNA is TGTGCCAGCAGCTTCAATGCGGGAGGGGAGCTGTTTTTT.

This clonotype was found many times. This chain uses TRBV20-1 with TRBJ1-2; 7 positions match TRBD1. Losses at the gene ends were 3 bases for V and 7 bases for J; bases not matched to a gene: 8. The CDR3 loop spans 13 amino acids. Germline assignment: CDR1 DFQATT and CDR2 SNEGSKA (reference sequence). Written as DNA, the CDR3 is TGCAGTGCTAGCAGGACAGGAGGACTTGGCTACACCTTC. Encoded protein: CSASRTGGLGYTF.

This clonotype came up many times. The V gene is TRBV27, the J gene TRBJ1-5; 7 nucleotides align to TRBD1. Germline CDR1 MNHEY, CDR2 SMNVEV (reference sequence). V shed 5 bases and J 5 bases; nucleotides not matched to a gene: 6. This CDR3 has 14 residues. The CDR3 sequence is CASSNRGADQPQHF. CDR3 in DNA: TGTGCCAGCAGTAACAGGGGAGCCGATCAGCCCCAGCATTTT.

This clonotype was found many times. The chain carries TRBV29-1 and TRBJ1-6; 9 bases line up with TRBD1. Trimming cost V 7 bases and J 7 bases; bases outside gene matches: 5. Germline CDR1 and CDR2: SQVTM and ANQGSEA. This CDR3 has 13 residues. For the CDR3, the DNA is TGCAGCGCTGGGACAGGGCGGAATTCACCCCTCCACTTT. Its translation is CSAGTGRNSPLHF. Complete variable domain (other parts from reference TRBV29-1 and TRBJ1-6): SAVISQKPSRDICQRGTSLTIQCQVDSQVTMMFWYRQQPGQSLTLIATANQGSEATYESGFVIDKFPISRPNLTFSTLTVSNMSPEDSSIYLCSAGTGRNSPLHFGNGTRLTVT.

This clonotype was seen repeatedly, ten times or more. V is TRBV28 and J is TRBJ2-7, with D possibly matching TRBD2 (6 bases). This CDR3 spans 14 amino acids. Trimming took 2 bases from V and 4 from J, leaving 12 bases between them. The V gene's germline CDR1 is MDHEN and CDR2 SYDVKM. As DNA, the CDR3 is TGTGCCAGCAGTTTAGCGGGAAGGAGGTACGAGCAGTACTTC. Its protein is CASSLAGRRYEQYF.

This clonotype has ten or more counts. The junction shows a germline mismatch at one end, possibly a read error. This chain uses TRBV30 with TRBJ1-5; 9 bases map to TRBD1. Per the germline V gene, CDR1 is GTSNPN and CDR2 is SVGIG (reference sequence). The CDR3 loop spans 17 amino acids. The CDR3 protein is CARRGFGGQGRDQPQHF. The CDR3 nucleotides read TGTGCCCGGAGGGGTTTTGGGGGACAGGGTAGAGATCAGCCCCAGCATTTT.